The clone carrying this T cell receptor beta chain was observed a handful of times. The sample is drawn from a study of T cells after yellow fever vaccination. The CDR3 length is 15 residues. V was clipped by 3 bases and J by 2 bases, with 12 bases between them. Germline CDR1 is LNHNV and CDR2 is YYDKDF (reference sequence). A single record per CDR3 protein comes from TCRdb applying MiXCR to the 5' RACE reads. The data hold roughly 520,000 distinct CDR3 sequences, with about a fifth observed a single time. The sample here was PBMCs, taken 20 to 25 days after the first yellow fever vaccination. The genes are TRBV15 and TRBJ2-3; possibly TRBD1 for D (6 bases). The TCR was taken from a man younger than 30 who received the YFV17D yellow fever vaccine. The CDR3 coding sequence is TGTGCCACCAGCAGGGACAGTCTAGCCACAGATACGCAGTATTTT. This encodes CATSRDSLATDTQYF.